This is a list of T cell receptor beta chains from one sample in a study of blood T cell repertoires in COVID-19. TCRdb's copy holds only in-frame clones and misses some; the assay was immunoSEQ multiplex PCR. Among under 250,000 clones listed, nearly 85% were seen once. Input material: peripheral blood. Receptor source: a human donor in a cohort sampled during active COVID-19. Both conserved end residues are part of each CDR3. D genes are given only for firm matches. Not all rows give a size; the values are once, few, many and, for expanded clones, a class.

TRBV28	TRBJ1-4	.	.	CASSSLVGTEYEKLFF	TGTGCCAGCAGTTCTTTAGTGGGCACAGAATATGAAAAACTGTTTTTT
TRBV6-2/TRBV6-3	TRBJ1-4	.	.	CASSTTGREKLFF	TGTGCCAGCAGCACCACGGGTCGGGAAAAACTGTTTTTT
TRBV6-5	TRBJ2-1	.	TRBD2	CASSAWGGEQFF	TGTGCCAGCAGCGCTTGGGGGGGGGAGCAGTTCTTC
TRBV5-1	TRBJ2-6	once	TRBD1	CASSWGQASYPNVLTF	TGCGCCAGCAGCTGGGGACAGGCGTCTTACCCCAACGTCCTGACTTTC
TRBV7-2	TRBJ2-7	.	.	CASSRFTKRIEQYF	TGTGCCAGCAGCAGATTCACGAAGAGGATCGAGCAGTACTTC
TRBV5-8	TRBJ2-3	many	.	CASGYISRGTDTQYF	TGTGCCAGCGGATACATATCGCGGGGCACAGATACGCAGTATTTT
TRBV19	TRBJ2-3	.	.	CASSIDTGITDTQYF	TGTGCCAGTAGTATAGATACAGGAATCACAGATACGCAGTATTTT
TRBV7-9	TRBJ2-7	once	TRBD2	CASSLGLAGVYEQYF	TGTGCCAGCAGCTTGGGGCTAGCGGGAGTCTACGAGCAGTACTTC
TRBV5-8	TRBJ2-3	.	TRBD2	CASSRRTSGADTQYF	TGTGCCAGCAGCCGACGGACTAGCGGTGCAGATACGCAGTATTTT
TRBV2	TRBJ2-7	once	TRBD1	CASSEDRGAYEQYF	TGTGCCAGCAGTGAAGACAGGGGGGCCTACGAGCAGTACTTC
TRBV14	TRBJ2-7	.	.	CASSQRGSGSLNEQYF	TGTGCCAGCAGCCAACGGGGTAGCGGCTCTCTCAACGAGCAGTACTTC
TRBV5-1	TRBJ1-3	.	.	CASSPGGSGNTIYF	TGCGCCAGCAGCCCCGGCGGCTCTGGAAACACCATATATTTT
TRBV6-5	TRBJ2-7	.	.	CASSYSKQGPPYEQYF	TGTGCCAGCAGTTACTCGAAGCAGGGGCCCCCCTACGAGCAGTACTTC
TRBV5-4	TRBJ2-7	.	TRBD2	CASSSPRTSGAYEQYF	TGTGCCAGCAGCTCGCCTCGGACTAGCGGGGCCTACGAGCAGTACTTC
TRBV5-8	TRBJ1-1	.	.	CASSFLTGRTMNTEAFF	TGTGCCAGCAGCTTCCTAACAGGCCGGACAATGAACACTGAAGCTTTCTTT
TRBV7-9	TRBJ2-3	few	TRBD2	CASSPPPGLASRDTQYF	TGTGCCAGCAGCCCCCCCCCGGGACTAGCGTCAAGAGATACGCAGTATTTT
TRBV5-5	TRBJ1-1	.	.	CASSLVQDTEAFF	TGTGCCAGCAGCTTGGTACAGGACACTGAAGCTTTCTTT
TRBV19	TRBJ2-7	few	TRBD1	CASSPGTGGFGDEQYF	TGTGCCAGTAGTCCCGGGACAGGGGGATTTGGGGACGAGCAGTACTTC
TRBV9	TRBJ1-3	.	.	CASSVDTGVRNTIYF	TGTGCCAGCAGCGTAGATACGGGGGTTCGAAACACCATATATTTT
TRBV6-1	TRBJ1-2	few	.	CASSEGHSNYGYTF	TGTGCCAGCAGTGAGGGACACTCTAACTATGGCTACACCTTC
TRBV19	TRBJ2-2	.	.	CASTILTPTFTGELFF	TGTGCCAGTACCATCCTCACACCCACCTTCACCGGGGAGCTGTTTTTT
TRBV5-5	TRBJ2-7	.	TRBD1	CASSADRGREQYF	TGTGCCAGCAGCGCGGACAGGGGGCGGGAGCAGTACTTC
TRBV12-5	TRBJ2-1	.	.	CASGLVGFGSSYNEQFF	TGTGCTAGTGGTTTGGTGGGTTTCGGGTCTTCCTACAATGAGCAGTTCTTC
TRBV19	TRBJ2-1	.	TRBD1	CASTRTGPTWEQFF	TGTGCCAGTACCAGGACAGGTCCCACGTGGGAGCAGTTCTTC
TRBV10-2	TRBJ2-7	.	TRBD2	CASSEMYGLAAGRYEQYF	TGCGCCAGCAGTGAGATGTATGGACTAGCGGCTGGGAGGTACGAGCAGTACTTC
TRBV7-9	TRBJ2-3	.	.	CASSRMVGEAQYF	TGTGCCAGCAGTCGTATGGTCGGGGAGGCGCAGTATTTT
TRBV24-1	TRBJ2-1	.	TRBD2	CATSGHAAGAYNEQFF	TGTGCCACCAGTGGCCACGCAGCGGGAGCCTACAATGAGCAGTTCTTC
TRBV6-2/TRBV6-3	TRBJ2-7	.	.	CASSYDSNYEQYF	TGTGCCAGCAGTTACGACAGTAATTACGAGCAGTACTTC
TRBV3-1/TRBV3-2	TRBJ1-2	.	TRBD1	CASSPQGASYYGYTF	TGTGCCAGCAGCCCTCAGGGGGCTTCCTACTATGGCTACACCTTC
TRBV5-4	TRBJ2-1	.	TRBD2	CASSGRTSGIISSYNEQFF	TGTGCCAGCAGCGGGAGGACTAGCGGGATTATTAGCTCCTACAATGAGCAGTTCTTC
TRBV12-5	TRBJ2-3	.	.	CASGLQLGVDTQYF	TGTGCTAGTGGTCTACAGTTAGGGGTAGATACGCAGTATTTT
TRBV27	TRBJ1-1	.	.	CASSFSGLTEAFF	TGTGCCAGCAGTTTCTCAGGGCTCACTGAAGCTTTCTTT
TRBV2	TRBJ1-5	.	TRBD1	CASSGGTGGFSFNQPQHF	TGTGCCAGCAGTGGGGGGACAGGGGGCTTCTCTTTCAATCAGCCCCAGCATTTT
TRBV27	TRBJ1-4	few	TRBD1	CASSFLEGAGKLFF	TGTGCCAGCAGTTTTCTGGAGGGGGCCGGAAAACTGTTTTTT
TRBV24-1	TRBJ2-3	.	TRBD2	CATSDSTGTSGYTDTQYF	TGTGCCACCAGTGATTCAACCGGGACTAGCGGTTACACAGATACGCAGTATTTT
TRBV5-8	TRBJ2-3	.	.	CASSSQGGRTDTQYF	TGTGCCAGCAGCTCACAGGGAGGGAGGACAGATACGCAGTATTTT
TRBV5-1	TRBJ1-1	.	.	CASSQVGGNTEAFF	TGCGCCAGCAGCCAGGTCGGGGGGAACACTGAAGCTTTCTTT
TRBV6-5	TRBJ2-1	.	.	CASSYSFTNPNEQFF	TGTGCCAGCAGTTACTCATTTACAAACCCCAATGAGCAGTTCTTC
TRBV7-2	TRBJ1-6	many	TRBD1	CASSLAGTGWESPLHF	TGTGCCAGCAGCTTAGCCGGGACAGGCTGGGAATCACCCCTCCACTTT
TRBV24-1	TRBJ2-5	.	.	CATSDTGMGETQYF	TGTGCCACCAGTGATACAGGGATGGGGGAGACCCAGTACTTC
TRBV9	TRBJ1-3	.	TRBD1	CASSVDGAGQGRNTIYF	TGTGCCAGCAGCGTAGATGGCGCGGGACAGGGTAGAAACACCATATATTTT
TRBV24-1	TRBJ2-7	.	.	CATSDERVPPYEQYF	TGTGCCACCAGTGATGAACGGGTACCGCCCTACGAGCAGTACTTC
TRBV10-3	TRBJ2-4	few	TRBD1	CAISGGQGANIQYF	TGTGCCATCAGTGGCGGACAGGGGGCGAACATTCAGTACTTC
TRBV27	TRBJ2-2	.	TRBD2	CASSSRLAGGQSTGELFF	TGTGCCAGCAGTTCCAGACTAGCGGGGGGGCAGAGTACCGGGGAGCTGTTTTTT
TRBV9	TRBJ2-7	once	TRBD2	CASSALAGAGEQYF	TGTGCCAGCAGCGCCTTAGCGGGTGCGGGGGAGCAGTACTTC
TRBV5-5	TRBJ2-1	once	.	CASSFNDGYNEQFF	TGTGCCAGCAGCTTTAACGACGGGTACAATGAGCAGTTCTTC
TRBV28	TRBJ2-1	.	.	CASSLSPGGAFF	TGTGCCAGCAGTTTATCCCCAGGTGGCGCGTTCTTC
TRBV30	TRBJ2-7	.	TRBD1	CAWSQKTGVTYEQYF	TGTGCCTGGAGTCAGAAGACAGGGGTCACCTACGAGCAGTACTTC
TRBV19	TRBJ2-2	once	TRBD2	CASSISGNPPGELFF	TGTGCCAGTAGTATAAGCGGGAATCCCCCCGGGGAGCTGTTTTTT
TRBV28	TRBJ1-2	once	.	CASTRWENNYGYTF	TGTGCCAGCACCCGCTGGGAGAATAACTATGGCTACACCTTC
TRBV5-1	TRBJ2-7	.	TRBD2	CASSAGLAGGRRYEQYF	TGCGCCAGCAGCGCGGGACTAGCGGGAGGCCGACGTTACGAGCAGTACTTC
TRBV5-1	TRBJ2-7	few	.	CASSLNRVIYEQYF	TGCGCCAGCAGCCTCAACAGGGTGATCTACGAGCAGTACTTC
TRBV2	TRBJ1-1	.	TRBD1	CASRPGQGRGGNTEAFF	TGTGCCAGCAGACCGGGACAGGGGAGAGGAGGGAACACTGAAGCTTTCTTT
TRBV11-2	TRBJ1-1	.	.	CASSKQGLNTEAFF	TGTGCCAGCAGCAAACAGGGCCTGAACACTGAAGCTTTCTTT
TRBV3-1/TRBV3-2	TRBJ2-5	.	TRBD2	CASSPRIAGETQYF	TGTGCCAGCAGCCCCCGTATAGCGGGGGAGACCCAGTACTTC
TRBV6-2/TRBV6-3	TRBJ2-7	.	TRBD1	CASSWTPGQEHSYEQYF	TGTGCCAGCAGTTGGACCCCGGGACAGGAACACTCCTACGAGCAGTACTTC
TRBV15	TRBJ2-4	.	.	CATSTLRSTSNIQYF	TGTGCCACCAGCACCCTGAGGAGTACATCAAACATTCAGTACTTC
TRBV5-8	TRBJ2-2	.	.	CAPRKEGTGELFF	TGTGCCCCCAGGAAGGAGGGGACCGGGGAGCTGTTTTTT